These 16 T cell receptor beta chains originate from one sample sequenced in a study of regulatory T cells in long-lasting Graves disease. For TCR beta, libraries came from iRepertoire HTBI primers and Arm-PCR of CDR3 regions. TCRdb itself ran the multiplex PCR reads through MiXCR, one entry per CDR3 protein. The data show roughly 500,000 distinct CDR3 sequences, roughly 13% seen once. Time point here: newly diagnosed GD, antithyroid drugs for less than 3 months. RNA extracted from PBMCs served as the sequencing template. A further study also used this sample, focusing on T cells in Graves' hyperthyroidism and ophthalmopathy.

Sample: peripheral blood mononuclear cells (PBMCs), taken at new diagnosis, from a patient treated with antithyroid drugs. These TCRs come from a young man with Graves disease.

The chain has TRBV6-1 and TRBJ1-1, with TRBD1 as a possible D gene (5 bases). The germline V gene encodes CDR1 MNHNS and CDR2 SASEGT. CDR3 length: 13 amino acids. Between the trimmed V and J ends, which lost 6 bases and 1 base, there was a span of 9 bases. As DNA, the CDR3 is TGTGCCAGCAGGTTGCAGGGGAACACTGAAGCTTTCTTT. Protein product: CASRLQGNTEAFF.

This clonotype was counted ten times or more. The CDR3 DNA sequence: TGTGCCAGCAGTGAAGCGCAGGGGCTATTAGAAGAGCAGTACTTC. It is translated as CASSEAQGLLEEQYF. This sequence joins TRBV2 and TRBJ2-7; tentatively, D is TRBD1 (6 bases). CDR3 size: 15 residues. Germline lookup yields CDR1 SNHLY and CDR2 FYNNEI. V lost 0 bases to trimming and J lost 7 bases, with 16 bases between them.

V and J are TRBV5-4 and TRBJ2-5; D not certain. The J call may be wrong; the DNA end is better matched by TRBJ2-1. This CDR3 contains 15 residues. Germline CDR1 reads SGHNT; CDR2 reads YYREEE (reference sequence). Here the CDR3 DNA reads TGTGCCAGCAGCTTGTTTAGCAGCTACCAAGAGACCCAGTTCTTC. Translation gives CASSLFSSYQETQFF.

The sample holds many counts of this clonotype. The chain is built from TRBV12-3 or TRBV12-4 and TRBJ2-6, with D possibly matching TRBD2 (5 bases). This CDR3 is 13 amino acids long. Trimming left V 7 bases short and J 4 bases short, with 8 bases between. Written as DNA, the CDR3 is TGTGCCAGCACCTCGGGAGGGGCCAACGTCCTGACTTTC. Protein sequence: CASTSGGANVLTF.

The table lists this clonotype with a few counts. V usage is TRBV19 and J usage is TRBJ2-6, with D unclear. Germline-derived CDR1 and CDR2 are LNHDA and SQIVND (reference sequence). There are 17 residues in the CDR3. Deletions cut 5 bases from V and 0 bases from J, with 14 bases between. The CDR3 DNA reads as TGTGCCAGTAGTCAATTTGGGGATCCCTCTGGGGCCAACGTCCTGACTTTC. Its protein is CASSQFGDPSGANVLTF.

Ten or more counts support this clonotype. The rearrangement joins TRBV2 to TRBJ2-1, with TRBD1 matching over 7 bases. The germline CDR1 and CDR2 sequences are SNHLY and FYNNEI. The length of the CDR3 is 13 residues. The trim removed 6 bases at V and 7 bases at J, leaving 6 bases unmatched. CDR3 in DNA: TGTGCCAGCAGGGGGGACAGTTGGAATGAGCAGTTCTTC. This codes for CASRGDSWNEQFF.

The sample holds one count of this clonotype. V gene TRBV7-9 combines with J gene TRBJ1-5, with D unclear. Germline CDR1 and CDR2: SEHNR and FQNEAQ (reference sequence). The CDR3 is 13 amino acids. V gave up 3 bases and J gave up 4 bases, with 7 bases separating them. CDR3 coding DNA: TGTGCCAGCAGCTTGTTAGAAAATCAGCCCCAGCATTTT. Amino acids: CASSLLENQPQHF.

The sample holds many counts of this clonotype. The chain joins TRBV11-1 to TRBJ2-2, with D uncertain. CDR1 and CDR2 (germline): SGHAT, FQDESV (reference sequence). V gave up 6 bases and J gave up 5 bases, with 10 bases separating them. The CDR3 extends over 13 amino acids. The CDR3 is CASSYRVTGELFF. CDR3 coding DNA: TGTGCCAGCAGTTATAGGGTAACCGGGGAGCTGTTTTTT. The full variable domain, with the rest looked up from reference TRBV11-1 and TRBJ2-2, is EAEVAQSPRYKITEKSQAVAFWCDPISGHATLYWYRQILGQGPELLVQFQDESVVDDSQLPKDRFSAERLKGVDSTLKIQPAELGDSAMYLCASSYRVTGELFFGEGSRLTVL.

This clonotype was counted ten times or more. The V and J genes are TRBV5-1 and TRBJ1-2; 7 bases agree with TRBD1. The CDR3 sequence is 14 residues long. The V segment lost 0 bases and the J segment 4 bases; nucleotides outside the gene matches: 3. Germline V gene lookup returns CDR1 SGHRS and CDR2 YFSETQ. Here the CDR3 reads CASSLEGQSYGYTF. The CDR3 region has the DNA TGCGCCAGCAGCTTGGAGGGACAGAGCTATGGCTACACCTTC. Variable domain in full (rest from reference TRBV5-1 and TRBJ1-2): KAGVTQTPRYLIKTRGQQVTLSCSPISGHRSVSWYQQTPGQGLQFLFEYFSETQRNKGNFPGRFSGRQFSNSRSEMNVSTLELGDSALYLCASSLEGQSYGYTFGSGTRLTVV.

This clonotype was observed many times. The chain recombines TRBV12-3 or TRBV12-4 with TRBJ2-2, with TRBD2 identical over 9 bases. The V gene end was trimmed by 8 bases and the J gene end by 4 bases; junction bases not matched to a gene: 8. The CDR3 totals 15 residues. The CDR3 bases are TGTGCCAGCCGTGGGGCTAGCGGGATCACCGGGGAGCTGTTTTTT. Protein sequence: CASRGASGITGELFF.

The CDR3 sequence is CASSALRAPNYNEQFF. DNA of the CDR3: TGTGCCAGCAGTGCACTCCGGGCCCCGAACTACAATGAGCAGTTCTTC. V is TRBV6-4 and J is TRBJ2-1; D gene ambiguous. This CDR3 spans 16 amino acids. Germline V gives CDR1 MRHNA, CDR2 SNTAGT. Trimming removed 4 bases from V and 3 bases from J, with 16 bases in between.

This clonotype was picked up many times. The J gene is TRBJ1-1, the V gene TRBV20-1; 9 nucleotides line up with TRBD1. Per the germline V gene, CDR1 is DFQATT and CDR2 is SNEGSKA (reference sequence). J lost 5 bases, V lost 2 bases, and 6 bases had no gene match. The CDR3 consists of 14 residues. Here the CDR3 reads CSARRQGGRTEAFF. The CDR3 coding sequence is TGCAGTGCTAGAAGACAGGGGGGTAGGACTGAAGCTTTCTTT.

This clonotype has a handful of counts. This sequence joins TRBV7-9 and TRBJ2-7, with 7 bases aligning to TRBD1. After removal of 10 bases from V and 2 bases from J, the junction contained 8 bases not matched to a gene. Germline V gives CDR1 SEHNR, CDR2 FQNEAQ (reference sequence). The CDR3 loop spans 13 amino acids. The CDR3 region is CAIPGTVPYEQYF. The CDR3 region has the DNA TGTGCCATCCCCGGGACAGTCCCCTACGAGCAGTACTTC. The whole variable domain, remainder taken from reference TRBV7-9 and TRBJ2-7, is DTGVSQNPRHKITKRGQNVTFRCDPISEHNRLYWYRQTLGQGPEFLTYFQNEAQLEKSRLLSDRFSAERPKGSFSTLEIQRTEQGDSAMYLCAIPGTVPYEQYFGPGTRLTVT.

This clonotype was counted between two and nine times. The V and J genes are TRBV20-1 and TRBJ2-2; D remains unclear. There are 12 residues in the CDR3. Germline CDR1 reads DFQATT; CDR2 reads SNEGSKA (reference sequence). Trimming took off 6 bases at V and 4 bases at J, with 9 bases between the two ends. CDR3 sequence (DNA): TGCAGTGCCTCCCTTGGCACCGGGGAGCTGTTTTTT. It is translated as CSASLGTGELFF.

This clonotype was counted a few times. The chain recombines TRBV9 with TRBJ2-3; TRBD2 agrees at 10 bases. V trimming: 6 bases; J trimming: 4 bases; junction bases outside the gene matches: 8. CDR1 and CDR2 from the germline V gene are SGDLS and YYNGEE. This CDR3 spans 15 amino acids. The CDR3 loop is CASTQSGRAADTQYF. The CDR3 coding sequence is TGTGCCAGCACCCAAAGCGGGAGGGCTGCAGATACGCAGTATTTT.

This clonotype was recorded many times. V is TRBV29-1 and J is TRBJ2-7; D possibly corresponds to TRBD2 (5 bases). Looked up from germline, CDR1 is SQVTM and CDR2 is ANQGSEA. Trimming took 6 bases from V and 0 from J, leaving 12 bases between them. CDR3 length: 13 residues. CDR3 bases: TGCAGCGTCAGGACTGCCAGCTCCTACGAGCAGTACTTC. This translates into CSVRTASSYEQYF.